This entry describes one TCR beta chain. The CDR3 totals 11 residues. CDR1 and CDR2 from the germline V gene are DFQATT and SNEGSKA (reference sequence). Trimming removed 5 bases from V and 7 bases from J, with 11 bases in between. The record originates from a study of identical twins' blood T cells. From the 5' RACE reads, TCRdb called clonotypes with MiXCR, one entry per CDR3 protein. This table holds roughly 380,000 distinct CDR3 sequences, about 28% found once. The V call is TRBV20-1, the J call TRBJ1-1; D is unresolved. The sequencing input was PBMCs. This receptor was identified in a woman aged 18-50 years in good health. The CDR3 spells CSARPALEAFF. CDR3 DNA: TGCAGTGCTCGCCCGGCGCTTGAAGCTTTCTTT.